This paragraph reports one TCR beta chain. As yet, its antigen is unknown. The data were taken from a study of shared clonotypes between healthy human individuals. Study results and caveats: As a rule, naive subsets had a larger estimated richness than memory subsets.

CDR1 is LGHNA and CDR2 is YSLEER in the germline V gene. The CDR3 is 15 residues long. V was clipped by 4 bases and J by 6 bases; unmatched bases: 7. Only Caucasian adults living in Nashville, Tennessee served as donors. Assay execution proceeded at the deep level. A roughly 200 ng quantity of DNA, tens of thousands of T cell genomes, went into the sorted-subset replicate PCRs. TCRdb's table, derived via immunoSEQ multiplex PCR, lists solely in-frame clones and lacks some. The repertoire holds fewer than 2.5 million clones, with approximately 94% as singletons. This sequence was found in a man younger than 30 in good health. Some clones in this sample may be carry-over from other donors' samples. The V and J genes are TRBV4-3 and TRBJ2-2; the match to TRBD2 covers 8 bases. Sequenced: naive CD4+ T cells from PBMCs. Subset meaning: CD45RA+ positively selected. CDR3: CASSLGVAGSGELFF. CDR3 in DNA: TGCGCCAGCAGCCTGGGGGTAGCGGGATCCGGGGAGCTGTTTTTT.